This TCR beta chain was retrieved from a study of shared clonotypes between healthy human individuals. Whole-study context: Each donor's CD4 naive and CD4 memory cells filled three plates apiece, CD8 naive two, and CD8 memory one.

CDR1 is LNHDA, CDR2 SQIVND, per germline (reference sequence). This CDR3 comprises 16 residues. V dropped 5 bases and J dropped 6; count of bases not matched to a gene: 9. CD45RO negativity and positive selection for CCR7 defined naive CD8 cells, a population that excluded terminally differentiated effector memory CD45RA+ cells. Sorted-subset replicate PCRs used 150 to 200 ng of genomic DNA. This amount corresponded to approximately 30,000 T cell genomes. Profiling relied on immunoSEQ multiplex PCR, and the TCRdb table lists in-frame clones only, not all of them. Of about 2,200,000 clones detected, approximately 94% appear once; the ten largest clones hold 1.5% to 2%.

The source of this sequence is a man between 18 and 35 years old in good health. Some clones in this sample may be carry-over from other donors' samples. The specimen sequenced was naive CD8+ T cells from PBMCs. V gene TRBV19 combines with J gene TRBJ2-2, with TRBD2 identical over 10 bases. CDR3 bases: TGTGCCAGTAGTGGCCCTAGCGGGAGTTCGCCCGGGGAGCTGTTTTTT. It codes for CASSGPSGSSPGELFF. The whole variable domain, remainder taken from reference TRBV19 and TRBJ2-2, is DGGITQSPKYLFRKEGQNVTLSCEQNLNHDAMYWYRQDPGQGLRLIYYSQIVNDFQKGDIAEGYSVSREKKESFPLTVTSAQKNPTAFYLCASSGPSGSSPGELFFGEGSRLTVL.